Below are 13 T cell receptor beta chains sequenced from a single sample in a study of identical twins. Each CDR3 protein gets one entry after TCRdb re-called the 5' RACE reads with MiXCR. The sample has about 450,000 distinct CDR3 sequences, under 20% seen once. The material sequenced was naive T cells sorted from blood. Source of these receptors: a man aged 50 to 59 in good health.

This clonotype was seen a handful of times. The chain carries TRBV7-2 and TRBJ1-2; 8 bases align to TRBD1. The ends lost 6 bases at V and 4 bases at J; junction bases unmatched: 13. Germline-derived CDR1 and CDR2 are SGHTA and FQGNSA. This CDR3 has 16 residues. This chain's CDR3 is CASRPNRGEGAYGYTF. The CDR3 DNA sequence: TGTGCCAGCAGGCCTAACAGGGGGGAAGGAGCCTATGGCTACACCTTC. Looking up the rest from reference TRBV7-2 and TRBJ1-2 gives the full variable domain: GAGVSQSPSNKVTEKGKDVELRCDPISGHTALYWYRQSLGQGLEFLIYFQGNSAPDKSGLPSDRFSAERTGGSVSTLTIQRTQQEDSAVYLCASRPNRGEGAYGYTFGSGTRLTVV.

This clonotype was seen more than once but under ten times. V is TRBV6-2 or TRBV6-3 and J is TRBJ2-1; TRBD2 agrees at 8 bases. V was clipped by 0 bases and J by 4 bases; unmatched bases: 8. Per the germline V gene, CDR1 is MNHEY and CDR2 is SVGEGT. The CDR3 consists of 17 residues. CDR3 in DNA: TGTGCCAGCAGTTACTCGATGAGGCGGGAGGAATACAATGAGCAGTTCTTC. This codes for CASSYSMRREEYNEQFF.

This clonotype was counted ten times or more. J is TRBJ2-1 and V is TRBV27, with D possibly called TRBD1 or TRBD2 (5 bases each). CDR3 length: 15 amino acids. CDR1 MNHEY and CDR2 SMNVEV come from the germline V gene (reference sequence). The germline V and J ends were trimmed by 3 bases and 10 bases, with 19 bases remaining between them. CDR3 DNA sequence: TGTGCCAGCAGTTTGTCCGGGACCGGGGTTGGGGAGCAGTTCTTC. Protein sequence: CASSLSGTGVGEQFF.

Many counts were recorded for this clonotype. The rearrangement links TRBV2 to TRBJ2-7, with TRBD1 identical over 10 bases. The CDR3 consists of 14 residues. Per germline, CDR1 SNHLY and CDR2 FYNNEI. V dropped 3 bases and J dropped 5; count of bases not matched to a gene: 4. CDR3 sequence reads: CASSEGQGTDEQYF. The DNA of the CDR3 is TGTGCCAGCAGTGAGGGACAGGGGACCGACGAGCAGTACTTC.

DNA of the CDR3: TGTGCCAGCAGCGGCGGGGTACTAACCTACGAGCAGTACTTC. Its translation is CASSGGVLTYEQYF. The chain carries TRBV7-9 and TRBJ2-7, with TRBD2 as a possible D gene (6 bases). CDR3 size: 14 residues. Germline assignment: CDR1 SEHNR and CDR2 FQNEAQ (reference sequence). The germline V and J ends were trimmed by 5 bases and 2 bases, with 13 bases remaining between them. The full variable domain, with the rest looked up from reference TRBV7-9 and TRBJ2-7, is DTGVSQNPRHKITKRGQNVTFRCDPISEHNRLYWYRQTLGQGPEFLTYFQNEAQLEKSRLLSDRFSAERPKGSFSTLEIQRTEQGDSAMYLCASSGGVLTYEQYFGPGTRLTVT.

The chain is built from TRBV4-1 and TRBJ2-2, with 9 nucleotides matching TRBD2. In germline, CDR1 is MGHRA, CDR2 YSYEKL. The CDR3 is 14 amino acids. Unmatched junction bases numbered 3, after V lost 9 bases and J lost 1 base. The CDR3 DNA sequence: TGCGCCAGTTATAGCGGGGGGAACACCGGGGAGCTGTTTTTT. It codes for CASYSGGNTGELFF.

V and J are TRBV28 and TRBJ2-7, with 10 nucleotides matching TRBD2. V lost 8 bases to trimming and J lost 2 bases; unmatched junction nucleotides: 0. This CDR3 contains 12 residues. Germline loops: CDR1 MDHEN, CDR2 SYDVKM. CDR3 region: CASGLAAYEQYF. CDR3 DNA: TGTGCCAGCGGACTAGCGGCCTACGAGCAGTACTTC. Combining the CDR3 with reference TRBV28 and TRBJ2-7 gives the whole variable domain DVKVTQSSRYLVKRTGEKVFLECVQDMDHENMFWYRQDPGLGLRLIYFSYDVKMKEKGDIPEGYSVSREKKERFSLILESASTNQTSMYLCASGLAAYEQYFGPGTRLTVT.

This clonotype was seen at least ten times. The rearrangement uses TRBV7-8 and TRBJ2-1; D is possibly TRBD2 (5 bases). Trimming pared 6 bases from V and 2 bases from J, leaving 14 bases between. The germline V gene encodes CDR1 SGHVS and CDR2 FQNEAQ. The CDR3 runs 15 residues. The CDR3 reads CASSRIGNTYNEQFF. CDR3 nucleotides: TGTGCCAGCAGTCGTATCGGGAACACCTACAATGAGCAGTTCTTC.

In its sample, this clonotype was seen many times. V usage is TRBV28 and J usage is TRBJ2-7, with 7 bases aligning to TRBD1. J lost 0 bases, V lost 6 bases, and 14 bases had no gene match. The CDR3 has 17 amino acids. The germline gives CDR1 MDHEN, CDR2 SYDVKM. The CDR3 sequence is CASSRPRTGKYSYEQYF. DNA for the CDR3: TGTGCCAGCAGCCGACCTCGGACAGGAAAATACTCCTACGAGCAGTACTTC.

This clonotype was detected ten times or more. The chain carries TRBV6-5 and TRBJ1-2; tentative D call: TRBD1 (6 bases). Germline values: CDR1 MNHEY, CDR2 SVGAGI. The CDR3 sequence is 16 residues long. V was pared by 4 bases and J by 4 bases, with 19 bases between. The CDR3 region has the DNA TGTGCCAGCAGTTCCCTCGGCACAGGGAGCAGCTATGGCTACACCTTC. Residues: CASSSLGTGSSYGYTF.

This clonotype was recorded many times. V gene TRBV5-1 combines with J gene TRBJ2-1; 10 bases match TRBD1. Per the germline V gene, CDR1 is SGHRS and CDR2 is YFSETQ. With V trimmed by 5 bases and J by 4 bases, 6 bases remained unmatched. The CDR3 extends over 15 amino acids. CDR3 protein: CASRARDRGYNEQFF. The CDR3, as DNA: TGCGCCAGCAGGGCCCGGGACAGGGGTTACAATGAGCAGTTCTTC.

This clonotype was detected only a few times. J is TRBJ1-2 and V is TRBV5-1, with D possibly matching TRBD1 (6 bases). There are 14 residues in the CDR3. The V end was cut by 4 bases, the J end by 5 bases, with 15 bases between. The V gene's germline CDR1 is SGHRS and CDR2 YFSETQ. In nucleotides, the CDR3 is TGCGCCAGCAGCCCCGGACAGCGGGCTTATGGCTACACCTTC. It is translated as CASSPGQRAYGYTF.

The sample holds one count of this clonotype. This sequence joins TRBV6-2 or TRBV6-3 and TRBJ1-2; 8 bases are shared with TRBD1. The CDR3 has 15 residues. V trimming: 2 bases; J trimming: 1 base; junction bases outside the gene matches: 3. From germline, CDR1 is MNHEY and CDR2 SVGEGT. CDR3 loop: CASSYGQGSNYGYTF. CDR3 coding DNA: TGTGCCAGCAGTTACGGACAGGGAAGTAACTATGGCTACACCTTC.